This TCR beta chain was identified during a study of blood T cell repertoires in COVID-19. Study background: The origin of the acute and convalescent COVID-19 samples was the United States, Italy and Spain. In each case, the material was cDNA or gDNA derived from T cells, B-cell-depleted T cells, or PBMCs.

Assay used: immunoSEQ multiplex PCR; TCRdb lists only in-frame clones, some missing. The sample includes hundreds of thousands of clones, roughly 92% seen only once; the top ten take around 0.84%. The length of the CDR3 is 16 residues. Per germline, CDR1 MNHNY and CDR2 SVGAGI (reference sequence). Trimming took 10 bases from V and 1 from J; bases not matched to a gene: 14. Seattle patients were enrolled while actively infected and followed longitudinally. This clone was recorded once. The rearrangement links TRBV6-6 to TRBJ1-2, with TRBD1 identical over 8 bases. Source material: peripheral blood. The sequence derives from a man aged 55 to 70 with COVID-19, enrolled during active disease. The CDR3 DNA sequence: TGTGCCACCTTACCGACAGGGGTCCATTATAACTATGGCTACACCTTC. Residues: CATLPTGVHYNYGYTF.